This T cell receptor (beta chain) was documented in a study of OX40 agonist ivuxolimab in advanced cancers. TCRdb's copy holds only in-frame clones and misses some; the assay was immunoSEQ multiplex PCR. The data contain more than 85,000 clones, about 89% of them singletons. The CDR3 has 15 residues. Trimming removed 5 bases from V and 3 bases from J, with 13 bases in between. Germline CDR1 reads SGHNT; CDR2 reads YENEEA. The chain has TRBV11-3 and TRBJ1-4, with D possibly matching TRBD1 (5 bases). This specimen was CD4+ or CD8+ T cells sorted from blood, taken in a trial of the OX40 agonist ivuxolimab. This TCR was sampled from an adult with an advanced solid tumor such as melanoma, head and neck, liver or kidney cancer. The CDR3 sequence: CASSQNGGPNEKLFF. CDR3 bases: TGTGCCAGCAGCCAAAACGGGGGACCTAATGAAAAACTGTTTTTT.